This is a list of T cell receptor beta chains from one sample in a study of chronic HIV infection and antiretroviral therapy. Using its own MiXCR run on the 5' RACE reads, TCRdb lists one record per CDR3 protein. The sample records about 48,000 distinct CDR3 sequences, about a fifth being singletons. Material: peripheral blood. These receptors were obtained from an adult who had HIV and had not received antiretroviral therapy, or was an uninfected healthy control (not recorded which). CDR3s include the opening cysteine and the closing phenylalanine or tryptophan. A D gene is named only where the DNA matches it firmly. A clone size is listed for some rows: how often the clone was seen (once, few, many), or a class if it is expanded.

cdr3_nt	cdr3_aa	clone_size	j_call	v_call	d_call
TGTGCCAGCAGTTTAAATGCTTGGGCTTCCTATGGCTACACCTTC	CASSLNAWASYGYTF	-	TRBJ1-2	TRBV27	-
TGTGCCAGCAGTGACCCTACCTCTTATGGCTACACCTTC	CASSDPTSYGYTF	-	TRBJ1-2	TRBV6-2/TRBV6-3	-
TGTGCCAGCAAAACTAGCACAGATACGCAGTATTTT	CASKTSTDTQYF	few	TRBJ2-3	TRBV27	-
TGTGCCAGCAGTACGGATAGCGGGAGAACCACAGATACGCAGTATTTT	CASSTDSGRTTDTQYF	few	TRBJ2-3	TRBV6-4	TRBD2
TGTGCCAGCAGAGGGACAGCCGAAAACACTGAAGCTTTCTTT	CASRGTAENTEAFF	-	TRBJ1-1	TRBV21-1	-
TGTGCCAGCAGTTTAATCGGGGCTGTCACAGATACGCAGTATTTT	CASSLIGAVTDTQYF	-	TRBJ2-3	TRBV28	-
TGCAGCGCACTAGCGGGAGGGCCTTACAATGAGCAGTTCTTC	CSALAGGPYNEQFF	few	TRBJ2-1	TRBV29-1	TRBD2
TGCAGTGCTAGAGATGGGGTAGCGAGTGAGACCCAGTACTTC	CSARDGVASETQYF	few	TRBJ2-5	TRBV20-1	-
TGCAGCGTTGAAGAGGGGGTATACGAGCAGTACTTC	CSVEEGVYEQYF	-	TRBJ2-7	TRBV29-1	-
TGTGCCAGCTCACCACAAGCGGGGCCCAATGAGCAGTTCTTC	CASSPQAGPNEQFF	-	TRBJ2-1	TRBV18	TRBD2
TGTGCCAGCAGTCCCCCCCGACTAGCGGGGAGCCAAGAGACCCAGTACTTC	CASSPPRLAGSQETQYF	-	TRBJ2-5	TRBV28	TRBD2
TGTGCCAGCAGTTCCCTACAGGGACGGATATATGGCTACACCTTC	CASSSLQGRIYGYTF	few	TRBJ1-2	TRBV28	-
TGCAGCGTAGGACAGTACTACGAGCAGTACTTC	CSVGQYYEQYF	-	TRBJ2-7	TRBV29-1	-
TGTGCCAGCAGCCCAATAAGAGGGTCTGGGGCCAACGTCCTGACTTTC	CASSPIRGSGANVLTF	few	TRBJ2-6	TRBV7-3	-
TGTGCCAGCAGTGATCAGCTACTGACAGATACGCAGTATTTT	CASSDQLLTDTQYF	many	TRBJ2-3	TRBV2	-
TGTGCCAGCAGTATCCGGGGGAATTTCGATGGCTACACCTTC	CASSIRGNFDGYTF	-	TRBJ1-2	TRBV6-5	-
TGTGCCAGCAGCTTCCGGGACAGGGATAGGGGACCTTATGGCTACACCTTC	CASSFRDRDRGPYGYTF	many	TRBJ1-2	TRBV7-3	TRBD1
TGTGCCAGCAGACTTAGCGGGAGGGCCGGTTCCTACGAGCAGTACTTC	CASRLSGRAGSYEQYF	-	TRBJ2-7	TRBV28	TRBD2
TGTGCCAGCACCTCCAGGGTTGGGGGCCGGGAGACCCAGTACTTC	CASTSRVGGRETQYF	few	TRBJ2-5	TRBV13	-
TGCAGCGTTGTTGGGGATGGGACCCAGTACTTC	CSVVGDGTQYF	-	TRBJ2-5	TRBV29-1	-
TGCGCCAGCAGTGAGTTGAGACAGGGGTTTGAGACCCAGTACTTC	CASSELRQGFETQYF	few	TRBJ2-5	TRBV10-2	TRBD1
TGCAGTGCTAGAGATCGGCAGGGGGCGTATGAGCAGTTCTTC	CSARDRQGAYEQFF	-	TRBJ2-1	TRBV20-1	TRBD1
TGCGCCAGCAGTTTTCAGGCGGGACAGGGGGCCAACGAGCAGTACTTC	CASSFQAGQGANEQYF	-	TRBJ2-7	TRBV5-1	TRBD1
TGTGCCAGCATAAGAGGGAATGAAAACACCATATATTTT	CASIRGNENTIYF	-	TRBJ1-3	TRBV28	-
TGCAGCGTTGTGGGGACAGCGTCGGGCACTGAAGCTTTCTTT	CSVVGTASGTEAFF	few	TRBJ1-1	TRBV29-1	TRBD1
TGCGCCAGCAGCGTTCAGACAGGGGGCTACGAGCAGTACTTC	CASSVQTGGYEQYF	-	TRBJ2-7	TRBV5-1	TRBD1
TGTGCCAGCAGTTACTATGGTGAGCAGTTCTTC	CASSYYGEQFF	few	TRBJ2-1	TRBV27	-
TGTGCCAGCAGCTCCTTGGACCGGTGGACTGAAGCTTTCTTT	CASSSLDRWTEAFF	-	TRBJ1-1	TRBV5-5	-
TGTGCCAGCAGTGGGGGAACTGAAGCTTTCTTT	CASSGGTEAFF	-	TRBJ1-1	TRBV28	-
TGCAGTGCCAAGTTCGGGGGGGCTCTAAACACTGAAGCTTTCTTT	CSAKFGGALNTEAFF	many	TRBJ1-1	TRBV20-1	-
TGTGCCAGCAGCACGGGACTAGCGGGATTCGATACGCAGTATTTT	CASSTGLAGFDTQYF	few	TRBJ2-3	TRBV7-9	TRBD2
TGCAGTTCCGGACAGGGGACCACTGAAGCTTTCTTT	CSSGQGTTEAFF	many	TRBJ1-1	TRBV20-1	TRBD1
TGCGCCAGCAGCTCGGGACTAGCCAATGAGCAGTTCTTC	CASSSGLANEQFF	-	TRBJ2-1	TRBV5-1	TRBD2
TGTGCCACCAAATTCGGCAGCTCCTATAATTCACCCCTCCACTTT	CATKFGSSYNSPLHF	few	TRBJ1-6	TRBV15	-
TGTGCCACCCAAGCTCCCGGGACTAGTTCCTACGAGCAGTACTTC	CATQAPGTSSYEQYF	-	TRBJ2-7	TRBV28	TRBD2